The entry that follows covers one TCR beta chain sequence. What it binds is unknown. This record comes from a study of T cell repertoires in cytomegalovirus infection. As for the study in general: Both a matching HLA type and CMV infection were indicated by public TCR beta signatures. Findings of the study overall: Based on cumulative public TCR beta family frequency, carriers of CMV plus the relevant HLA were identified. CMV-specific TCR beta clonotypes restricted by HLA-C dominated the ex vivo response.

TCRdb ran MiXCR on the reads and lists one entry per CDR3 protein. The table lists around 110,000 distinct CDR3 sequences, roughly a tenth of them singletons, with around 29% in the top ten. What was sequenced was PBMCs, sequenced either directly or after in vitro stimulation (not recorded which). The receptor comes from a human donor in good health (CMV status not recorded). Some clones in this sample may be carry-over from other donors' samples.

DNA for the CDR3: TGCGCCAGCAGCTTGTTTCAACTAGCGGGAGTGAGTCAAGAGACCCAGTACTTC. The encoded protein is CASSLFQLAGVSQETQYF. The chain carries TRBV5-1 and TRBJ2-5; 11 nucleotides line up with TRBD2. This CDR3 has 18 residues. The V gene end was trimmed by 1 base and the J gene end by 2 bases; junction bases not matched to a gene: 10. Germline CDR1 is SGHRS and CDR2 is YFSETQ.